The source of this TCR beta chain is a study of T cell responses to AZD1222 COVID-19 vaccine. Germline V lookup: CDR1 MNHEY, CDR2 SVGAGI. The CDR3 runs 15 residues. Trimming took 5 bases from V and 6 from J; bases not matched to a gene: 9. TCRdb's table, derived via immunoSEQ multiplex PCR, lists solely in-frame clones and lacks some. The sample includes under 200,000 clones, more than 75% of them seen just once. This clonotype was sampled from an adult who received the AZD1222 COVID-19 vaccine. V and J are TRBV6-5 and TRBJ2-1; 8 positions agree with TRBD2. This specimen was peripheral blood, taken 28 days after the second AZD1222 dose. The CDR3, as DNA: TGTGCCAGCAGTCGAGGGCTAGCGGGTCTCAATGAGCAGTTCTTC. Its translation is CASSRGLAGLNEQFF.